This entry is about one T cell receptor beta chain. Antigen: not known. The table came from immunoSEQ multiplex PCR; TCRdb's copy has only in-frame clones and leaves some out. The data hold tens of thousands of clones, with roughly 92% observed a single time. This sample is drawn from a study of T cell responses to AZD1222 COVID-19 vaccine. Regarding the study as a whole: The number of AZD1222 recipients seropositive at baseline was only five or six. Most donors were white British, females outnumbered males, and clonal diversity was possibly underestimated.

Pooled samples include second doses given at about 4 or 12 weeks. The CDR3 contains 14 residues. The germline V gene has CDR1 SGDLS and CDR2 YYNGEE. Trimming removed 5 bases from V and 4 bases from J; junction bases left unmatched: 7. The sequencing here drew on peripheral blood, taken 28 days after the second AZD1222 dose. This receptor was obtained from an adult who received the AZD1222 COVID-19 vaccine. The chain links TRBV9 to TRBJ1-2; 8 nucleotides line up with TRBD1. The CDR3 DNA sequence: TGTGCCAGCAGTGAGGACAGGGTCGGCTATGGCTACACCTTC. Amino acids: CASSEDRVGYGYTF.